Reported below is one TCR beta chain. This specimen comes from a study of blood T cell repertoires in COVID-19. Categorization into cohorts depended on clinical history that participants reported. Two consecutive negative NP/OP PCR tests, clearance, or resolved symptoms defined Cohort 3 recovery. The CDR3 extends over 13 amino acids. From germline, CDR1 is SGHNT and CDR2 YYREEE (reference sequence). Germline trimming cut 0 bases from V and 6 bases from J; bases unmatched to any gene: 3. Only in-frame clones appear in the TCRdb table, and some are missing; sequencing was by immunoSEQ multiplex PCR. This table holds about 210,000 clones, just under 90% found once.

J is TRBJ2-7 and V is TRBV5-4; 7 bases align to TRBD1. This clonotype was obtained from a man between 25 and 39 years old who had recovered from COVID-19. Material: PBMCs or T cells enriched from blood (not recorded which). The CDR3 DNA follows: TGTGCCAGCAGCTTGGGACAGGGTCTCGAGCAGTACTTC. Translated, it gives CASSLGQGLEQYF. The full variable domain, rest sourced from reference TRBV5-4 and TRBJ2-7, is ETGVTQSPTHLIKTRGQQVTLRCSSQSGHNTVSWYQQALGQGPQFIFQYYREEENGRGNFPPRFSGLQFPNYSSELNVNALELDDSALYLCASSLGQGLEQYFGPGTRLTVT.